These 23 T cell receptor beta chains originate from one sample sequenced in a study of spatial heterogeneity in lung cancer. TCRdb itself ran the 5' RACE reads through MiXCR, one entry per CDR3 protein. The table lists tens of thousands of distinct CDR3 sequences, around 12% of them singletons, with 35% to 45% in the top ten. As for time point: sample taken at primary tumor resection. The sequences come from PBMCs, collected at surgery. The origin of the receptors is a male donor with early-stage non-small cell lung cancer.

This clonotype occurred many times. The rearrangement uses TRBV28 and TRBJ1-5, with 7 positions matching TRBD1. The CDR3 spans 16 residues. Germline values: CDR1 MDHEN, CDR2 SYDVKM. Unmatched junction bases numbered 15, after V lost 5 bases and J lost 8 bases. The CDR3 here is CASSGDRVSGSEPQHF. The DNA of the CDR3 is TGTGCCAGCAGTGGGGACAGAGTAAGTGGATCGGAGCCCCAGCATTTT.

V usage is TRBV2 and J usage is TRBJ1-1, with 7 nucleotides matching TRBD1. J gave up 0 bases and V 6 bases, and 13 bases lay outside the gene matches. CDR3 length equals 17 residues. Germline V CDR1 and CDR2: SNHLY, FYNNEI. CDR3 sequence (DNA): TGTGCCAGCAGACCGAAAGGTCCGGGACAGCTGAACACTGAAGCTTTCTTT. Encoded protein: CASRPKGPGQLNTEAFF.

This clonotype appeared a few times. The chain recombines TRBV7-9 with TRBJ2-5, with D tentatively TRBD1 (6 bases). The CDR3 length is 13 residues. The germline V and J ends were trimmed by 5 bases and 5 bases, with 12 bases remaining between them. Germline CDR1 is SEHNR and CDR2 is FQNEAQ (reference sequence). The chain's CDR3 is CASSPRTVETQYF. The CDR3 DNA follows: TGTGCCAGCAGCCCAAGGACAGTGGAGACCCAGTACTTC.

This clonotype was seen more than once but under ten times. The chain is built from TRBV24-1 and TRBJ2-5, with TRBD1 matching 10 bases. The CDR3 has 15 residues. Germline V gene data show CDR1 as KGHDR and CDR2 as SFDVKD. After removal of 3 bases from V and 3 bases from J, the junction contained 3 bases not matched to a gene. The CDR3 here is CATSDRTGGEETQYF. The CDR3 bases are TGTGCCACCAGTGATAGGACAGGGGGTGAAGAGACCCAGTACTTC.

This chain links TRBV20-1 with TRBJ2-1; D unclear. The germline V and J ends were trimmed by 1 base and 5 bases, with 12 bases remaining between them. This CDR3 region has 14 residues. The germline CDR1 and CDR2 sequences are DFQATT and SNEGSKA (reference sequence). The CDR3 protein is CSARGARDNNEQFF. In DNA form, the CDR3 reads TGCAGTGCTAGAGGAGCGAGAGATAACAATGAGCAGTTCTTC.

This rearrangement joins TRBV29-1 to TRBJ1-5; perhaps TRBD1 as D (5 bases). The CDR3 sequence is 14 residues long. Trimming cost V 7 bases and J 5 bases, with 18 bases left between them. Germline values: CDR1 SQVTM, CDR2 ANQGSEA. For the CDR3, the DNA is TGCAGCGCCCGACTAGGGGCAGTAGATCAGCCCCAGCATTTT. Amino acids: CSARLGAVDQPQHF.

The CDR3 reads CAISSDRGDSYNEQFF. In DNA, the CDR3 is TGTGCCATCAGTTCAGACAGGGGCGATTCTTACAATGAGCAGTTCTTC. The chain recombines TRBV10-3 with TRBJ2-1; TRBD1 matches 8 bases. Germline V gives CDR1 ENHRY, CDR2 SYGVKD. The CDR3 length is 16 residues. The V and J ends lost 5 bases and 4 bases, in that order; junction bases with no gene match: 10.

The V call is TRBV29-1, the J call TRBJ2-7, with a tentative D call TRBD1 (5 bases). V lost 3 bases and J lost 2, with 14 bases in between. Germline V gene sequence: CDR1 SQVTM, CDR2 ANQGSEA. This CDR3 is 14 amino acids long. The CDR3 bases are TGCAGCGTTGAGGGGCAGGGTACCCCCTACGAGCAGTACTTC. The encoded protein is CSVEGQGTPYEQYF.

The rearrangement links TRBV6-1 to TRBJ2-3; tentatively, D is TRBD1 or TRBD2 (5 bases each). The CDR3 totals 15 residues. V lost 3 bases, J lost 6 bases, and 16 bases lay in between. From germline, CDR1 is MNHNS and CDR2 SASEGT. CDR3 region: CASSETGTDPDTQYF. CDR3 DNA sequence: TGTGCCAGCAGTGAGACCGGGACGGACCCCGATACGCAGTATTTT.

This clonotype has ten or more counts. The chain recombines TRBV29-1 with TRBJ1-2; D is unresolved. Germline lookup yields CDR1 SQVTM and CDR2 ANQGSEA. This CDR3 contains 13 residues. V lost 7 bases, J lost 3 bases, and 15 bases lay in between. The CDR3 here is CSASEGKDYGYTF. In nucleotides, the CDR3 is TGCAGCGCTAGTGAGGGTAAAGACTATGGCTACACCTTC.

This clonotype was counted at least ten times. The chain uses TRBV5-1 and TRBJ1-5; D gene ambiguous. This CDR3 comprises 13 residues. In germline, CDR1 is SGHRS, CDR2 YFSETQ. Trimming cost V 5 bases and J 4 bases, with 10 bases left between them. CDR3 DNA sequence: TGCGCCAGCAGTCCGAGAGGAAATCAGCCCCAGCATTTT. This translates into CASSPRGNQPQHF.

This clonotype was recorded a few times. The CDR3 coding sequence is TGTGCCAGCAGCTTAGCGCAGAGCAGCCTATACGAGCAGTACTTC. Residues: CASSLAQSSLYEQYF. The chain recombines TRBV11-1 with TRBJ2-7; D not certain. The germline CDR1 and CDR2 sequences are SGHAT and FQDESV (reference sequence). V dropped 0 bases and J dropped 4 bases, with 13 bases sitting between them. This CDR3 is 15 amino acids long.

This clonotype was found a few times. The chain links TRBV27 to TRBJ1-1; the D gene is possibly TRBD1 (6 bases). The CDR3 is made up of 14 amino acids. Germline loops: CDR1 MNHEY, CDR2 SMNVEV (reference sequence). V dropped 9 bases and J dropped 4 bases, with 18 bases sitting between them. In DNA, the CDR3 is TGTGCCAGTCAGGTGGGGGCGCAGAGCACTGAAGCTTTCTTT. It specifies CASQVGAQSTEAFF.

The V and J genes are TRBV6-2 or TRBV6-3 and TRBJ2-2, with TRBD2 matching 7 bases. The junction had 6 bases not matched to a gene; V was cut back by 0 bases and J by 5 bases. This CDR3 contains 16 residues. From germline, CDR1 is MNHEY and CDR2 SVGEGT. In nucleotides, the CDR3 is TGTGCCAGCAGTTACTCCCTGGGGGGGGATACCGGGGAGCTGTTTTTT. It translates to CASSYSLGGDTGELFF.

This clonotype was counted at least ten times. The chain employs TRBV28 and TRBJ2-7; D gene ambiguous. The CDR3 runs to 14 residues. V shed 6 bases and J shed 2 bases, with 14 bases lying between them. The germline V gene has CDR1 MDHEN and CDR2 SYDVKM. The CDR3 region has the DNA TGTGCCAGCAGACCGGACCCCGGCGCCTACGAGCAGTACTTC. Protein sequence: CASRPDPGAYEQYF.

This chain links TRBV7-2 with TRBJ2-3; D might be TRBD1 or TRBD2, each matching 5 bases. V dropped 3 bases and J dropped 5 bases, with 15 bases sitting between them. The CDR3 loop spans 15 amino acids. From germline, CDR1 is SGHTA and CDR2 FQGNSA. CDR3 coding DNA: TGTGCCAGCAGCTTGGGGACCGGACGGGGAGATACGCAGTATTTT. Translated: CASSLGTGRGDTQYF.

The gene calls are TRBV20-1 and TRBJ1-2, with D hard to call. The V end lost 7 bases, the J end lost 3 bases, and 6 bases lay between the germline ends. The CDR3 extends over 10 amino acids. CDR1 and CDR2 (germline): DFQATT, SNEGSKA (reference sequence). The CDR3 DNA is TGCAGTGTCCCCCACTATGGCTACACCTTC. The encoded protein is CSVPHYGYTF.

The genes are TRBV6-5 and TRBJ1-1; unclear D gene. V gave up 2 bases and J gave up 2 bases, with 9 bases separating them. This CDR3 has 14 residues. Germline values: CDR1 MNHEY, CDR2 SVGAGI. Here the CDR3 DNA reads TGTGCCAGCAGTTACCGGGCAGAAAACACTGAAGCTTTCTTT. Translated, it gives CASSYRAENTEAFF.

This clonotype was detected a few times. The CDR3 reads CSARDSQRNTEAFF. For the CDR3, the DNA is TGCAGTGCTAGAGATTCTCAGCGGAACACTGAAGCTTTCTTT. The chain carries TRBV20-1 and TRBJ1-1; D uncertain. V lost 0 bases to trimming and J lost 1 base, with 9 bases between them. The CDR3 runs 14 residues. Germline V CDR1 and CDR2: DFQATT, SNEGSKA (reference sequence).

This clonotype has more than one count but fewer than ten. The CDR3 protein is CASSVRDWNIQYF. CDR3 DNA sequence: TGTGCCAGTAGCGTACGGGACTGGAACATTCAGTACTTC. V gene TRBV19 combines with J gene TRBJ2-4; tentative D call: TRBD2 (6 bases). V lost 6 bases and J 7 bases, leaving 13 bases between the germline ends. The germline CDR1 and CDR2 sequences are LNHDA and SQIVND (reference sequence). The CDR3 is 13 residues long.

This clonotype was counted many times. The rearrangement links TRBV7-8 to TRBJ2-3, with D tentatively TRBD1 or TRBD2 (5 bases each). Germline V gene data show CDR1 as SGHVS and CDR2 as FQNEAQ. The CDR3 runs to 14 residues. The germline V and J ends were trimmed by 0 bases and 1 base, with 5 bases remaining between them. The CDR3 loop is CASSLAGGTDTQYF. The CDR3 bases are TGTGCCAGCAGCTTAGCGGGGGGCACAGATACGCAGTATTTT.

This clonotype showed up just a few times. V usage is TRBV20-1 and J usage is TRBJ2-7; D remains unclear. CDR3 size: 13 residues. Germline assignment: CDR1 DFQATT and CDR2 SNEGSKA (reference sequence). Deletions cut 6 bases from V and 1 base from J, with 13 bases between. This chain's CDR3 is CSAHRPESYEQYF. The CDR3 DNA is TGCAGTGCCCACCGTCCGGAGTCCTACGAGCAGTACTTC.

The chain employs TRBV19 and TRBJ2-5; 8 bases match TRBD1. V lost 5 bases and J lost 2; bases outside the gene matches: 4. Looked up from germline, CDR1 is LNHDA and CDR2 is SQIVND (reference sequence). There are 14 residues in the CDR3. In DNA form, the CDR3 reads TGTGCCAGTAGTCGGGACAGGAAACAAGAGACCCAGTACTTC. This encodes CASSRDRKQETQYF.